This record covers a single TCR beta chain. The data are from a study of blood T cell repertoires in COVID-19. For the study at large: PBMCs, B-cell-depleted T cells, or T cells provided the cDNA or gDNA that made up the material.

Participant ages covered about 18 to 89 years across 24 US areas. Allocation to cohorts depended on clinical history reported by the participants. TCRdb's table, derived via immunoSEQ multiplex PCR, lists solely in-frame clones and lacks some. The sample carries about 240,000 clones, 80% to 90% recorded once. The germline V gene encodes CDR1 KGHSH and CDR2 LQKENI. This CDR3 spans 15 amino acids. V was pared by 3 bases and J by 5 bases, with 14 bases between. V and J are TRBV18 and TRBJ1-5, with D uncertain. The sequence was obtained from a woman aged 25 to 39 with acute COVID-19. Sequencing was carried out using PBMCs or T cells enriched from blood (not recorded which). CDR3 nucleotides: TGTGCCAGCTCACCCGGTGCGCTCCAAGATCAGCCCCAGCATTTT. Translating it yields CASSPGALQDQPQHF.